The subject of this entry is one T cell receptor (beta chain). No antigen is known for it. This sample was taken from a study of cytomegalovirus exposure and HLA in healthy donors. Study outcomes and limitations: Later analysis found that TCR beta chains associated with HLA were more clonally expanded than other, equally common chains.

The PCR made use of 60 Vbeta and 13 Jbeta primers. The method was immunoSEQ multiplex PCR; TCRdb's version includes in-frame clones alone and lacks a portion of them. The profile covers about 180,000 clones, with 75% appearing a single time and around 3% taken by the ten largest. Trimming at V came to 9 bases and at J to 4 bases, leaving 3 bases not matched to a gene. Looked up from germline, CDR1 is KGHSH and CDR2 is LQKENI. The CDR3 extends over 13 amino acids. The TCR sequence derives from a male donor in good health and CMV-seronegative. The chain employs TRBV18 and TRBJ1-5; TRBD1 agrees at 10 bases. Sequences were obtained from PBMCs. CDR3 DNA sequence: TGTGCCAGTGGACAGGGGGTAAATCAGCCCCAGCATTTT. Protein sequence: CASGQGVNQPQHF.